This TCR beta chain was profiled in a study of CD8 T cells in Susac syndrome. Study conclusions and caveats: The authors acknowledged that the study's TCR sequencing and HLA analysis involved relatively few individuals. Expansion of Susac CD8+ clones peaked in TEMRA cells and in active patients.

RNA was extracted with the RNeasy kit, and a quantity of roughly 0.5 to 1 ug was reverse transcribed using random hexamers. TCRdb re-called the immunoSEQ multiplex PCR reads through MiXCR, storing one row per CDR3 protein. This sample has about 53,000 distinct CDR3 sequences, with approximately 95% found just once. The ends lost 4 bases at V and 6 bases at J; junction bases unmatched: 3. The CDR3 runs 13 residues. The germline V gene encodes CDR1 GTSNPN and CDR2 SVGIG (reference sequence). Points on this clonotype: Its target is unknown.

Sequences were obtained from CD8+ T cells from PBMCs. This chain uses TRBV30 with TRBJ2-1, with 10 bases lining up with TRBD2. The receptor was derived from a human donor with Susac syndrome. This CDR3 reads CAWITSGANEQFF. Written as DNA, the CDR3 is TGTGCCTGGATAACTAGCGGGGCCAATGAGCAGTTCTTC.